One sample yielded the 4 T cell receptor beta chains listed below, sequenced in a study of blood T cell repertoires in COVID-19. Assay used: immunoSEQ multiplex PCR; TCRdb lists only in-frame clones, some missing. The repertoire holds just over 300,000 clones, with 89% as singletons. Source material: peripheral blood. The receptors come from a woman aged 25 to 39 with COVID-19, enrolled during active disease.

The J gene is TRBJ1-2, the V gene TRBV19; TRBD1 matches 10 bases. The V gene's germline CDR1 is LNHDA and CDR2 SQIVND (reference sequence). The length of the CDR3 is 15 residues. V was pared by 6 bases and J by 3 bases, with 7 bases of the junction left unmatched. The CDR3 sequence is CASSPGQGKDYGYTF. The DNA for the CDR3 is TGTGCCAGTAGCCCGGGACAGGGGAAGGACTATGGCTACACCTTC.

The chain combines TRBV9 with TRBJ2-3; 13 positions match TRBD2. After removal of 3 bases from V and 6 bases from J, the junction contained 13 bases not matched to a gene. The CDR3 loop spans 18 amino acids. Germline-derived CDR1 and CDR2 are SGDLS and YYNGEE. As DNA, the CDR3 is TGTGCCAGCAGCGCCGTGACTAGCGGGGGGCCGGTGTGGGATACGCAGTATTTT. Translating it yields CASSAVTSGGPVWDTQYF.

This rearrangement joins TRBV27 to TRBJ1-1, with a weak D call TRBD1 (6 bases). Per germline, CDR1 MNHEY and CDR2 SMNVEV (reference sequence). This CDR3 spans 16 amino acids. V was clipped by 4 bases and J by 3 bases, with 18 bases between them. The chain's CDR3 is CASSSFAGVGDTEAFF. The DNA of the CDR3 is TGTGCCAGCAGTTCCTTCGCAGGGGTTGGGGACACTGAAGCTTTCTTT.

The gene calls are TRBV9 and TRBJ2-1; D is perhaps TRBD2 (7 bases). The CDR3 sequence is 13 residues long. Germline loops: CDR1 SGDLS, CDR2 YYNGEE. Between the trimmed V and J ends, which lost 2 bases and 5 bases, there was a span of 8 bases. For the CDR3, the DNA is TGTGCCAGCAGCGTGCGGGGGCACAATGAGCAGTTCTTC. It translates to CASSVRGHNEQFF. Full variable domain (remainder filled in from reference TRBV9 and TRBJ2-1): DSGVTQTPKHLITATGQRVTLRCSPRSGDLSVYWYQQSLDQGLQFLIQYYNGEERAKGNILERFSAQQFPDLHSELNLSSLELGDSALYFCASSVRGHNEQFFGPGTRLTVL.